This is a list of T cell receptor beta chains from one sample in a study of T cells after yellow fever vaccination. Each CDR3 protein gets one entry after TCRdb re-called the 5' RACE reads with MiXCR. This sample has under 700,000 distinct CDR3 sequences, with about a sixth found just once. Sequenced here: PBMCs, sampled 4 to 5 days after the first yellow fever vaccination. Receptor source: a man aged 18 to 30 who received the YFV17D yellow fever vaccine. The CDR3 runs from the conserved cysteine through the conserved F or W. The D gene is left open where the match is weak. The size field is filled for only some rows; it gives once, few, many or a size class.

V gene: TRBV7-9; clone size: few; J gene: TRBJ1-4; D gene: TRBD1; CDR3 protein: CASSFHQGGNEKLFF; CDR3 DNA: TGTGCCAGCAGCTTCCATCAGGGGGGGAATGAAAAACTGTTTTTT
V gene: TRBV7-9; clone size: few; J gene: TRBJ1-1; D gene: .; CDR3 protein: CASSPRQWGTEAFF; CDR3 DNA: TGTGCCAGCAGCCCAAGACAGTGGGGCACTGAAGCTTTCTTT
V gene: TRBV12-3/TRBV12-4; clone size: many; J gene: TRBJ1-1; D gene: TRBD1; CDR3 protein: CASSANAGQGRAEAFF; CDR3 DNA: TGTGCCAGCAGTGCGAATGCGGGACAGGGGAGAGCTGAAGCTTTCTTT
V gene: TRBV5-1; clone size: few; J gene: TRBJ2-3; D gene: .; CDR3 protein: CASRAGVDTQYF; CDR3 DNA: TGCGCCAGCAGAGCAGGGGTAGATACGCAGTATTTT
V gene: TRBV12-3/TRBV12-4; clone size: many; J gene: TRBJ1-3; D gene: .; CDR3 protein: CASSGAGLGNTIYF; CDR3 DNA: TGTGCCAGCAGTGGGGCCGGTTTAGGAAACACCATATATTTT
V gene: TRBV19; clone size: .; J gene: TRBJ1-5; D gene: TRBD1; CDR3 protein: CASSNPGQGHSNQPQHF; CDR3 DNA: TGTGCCAGTAGTAACCCGGGACAGGGTCATAGCAATCAGCCCCAGCATTTT
V gene: TRBV20-1; clone size: many; J gene: TRBJ2-3; D gene: TRBD1; CDR3 protein: CSARDISGTGGTDTQYF; CDR3 DNA: TGCAGTGCTAGAGATATCTCCGGGACAGGGGGCACAGATACGCAGTATTTT
V gene: TRBV5-1; clone size: .; J gene: TRBJ1-2; D gene: .; CDR3 protein: CASSLNRGIDHGYTF; CDR3 DNA: TGCGCCAGCAGCTTGAACCGGGGAATTGACCATGGCTACACCTTC
V gene: TRBV19; clone size: .; J gene: TRBJ2-3; D gene: .; CDR3 protein: CASSIALRDTQYF; CDR3 DNA: TGTGCCAGTAGTATAGCCCTGAGAGATACGCAGTATTTT
V gene: TRBV20-1; clone size: few; J gene: TRBJ1-2; D gene: TRBD1; CDR3 protein: CSATFQGGYGYTF; CDR3 DNA: TGCAGTGCTACCTTCCAGGGGGGCTATGGCTACACCTTC
V gene: TRBV10-3; clone size: .; J gene: TRBJ2-2; D gene: TRBD1; CDR3 protein: CASGTGLTTGELFF; CDR3 DNA: TGTGCCAGCGGGACAGGGCTAACTACCGGGGAGCTGTTTTTT
V gene: TRBV5-1; clone size: .; J gene: TRBJ1-1; D gene: .; CDR3 protein: CASRRQGTQLNTEDFF; CDR3 DNA: TGCGCCAGCAGGCGGCAGGGGACTCAATTGAACACTGAAGATTTCTTT
V gene: TRBV7-9; clone size: .; J gene: TRBJ2-7; D gene: .; CDR3 protein: CASSPWGGPYEQYF; CDR3 DNA: TGTGCCAGCAGCCCCTGGGGGGGCCCCTACGAGCAGTACTTC
V gene: TRBV7-3; clone size: .; J gene: TRBJ2-3; D gene: .; CDR3 protein: CASSPRGGQMFSTDTQYF; CDR3 DNA: TGTGCCAGCAGTCCGAGGGGGGGCCAGATGTTTTCCACAGATACGCAGTATTTT
V gene: TRBV24-1; clone size: few; J gene: TRBJ2-2; D gene: TRBD1; CDR3 protein: CATSDLQMVGGTDTGELFF; CDR3 DNA: TGTGCCACCAGTGATTTGCAAATGGTAGGGGGCACGGACACCGGGGAGCTGTTTTTT
V gene: TRBV20-1; clone size: .; J gene: TRBJ1-1; D gene: .; CDR3 protein: CSASMAGRYTEAFF; CDR3 DNA: TGCAGTGCTAGTATGGCAGGGAGGTATACTGAAGCTTTCTTT
V gene: TRBV3-1; clone size: .; J gene: TRBJ2-1; D gene: TRBD2; CDR3 protein: CASSQSGGLQFF; CDR3 DNA: TGTGCCAGCAGCCAGAGCGGGGGCCTGCAGTTCTTC
V gene: TRBV15; clone size: .; J gene: TRBJ1-6; D gene: .; CDR3 protein: CATSRDVVSSSPLHF; CDR3 DNA: TGTGCCACCAGCAGAGATGTCGTTAGTAGTTCACCCCTCCACTTT
V gene: TRBV7-2; clone size: many; J gene: TRBJ2-1; D gene: .; CDR3 protein: CASSLAGGRNEQFF; CDR3 DNA: TGTGCCAGCAGCTTAGCGGGGGGGCGGAATGAGCAGTTCTTC
V gene: TRBV6-5; clone size: .; J gene: TRBJ1-1; D gene: TRBD1; CDR3 protein: CASSYSSRGPDTEAFF; CDR3 DNA: TGTGCCAGCAGTTACTCTTCGAGGGGGCCGGACACTGAAGCTTTCTTT
V gene: TRBV20-1; clone size: few; J gene: TRBJ2-5; D gene: .; CDR3 protein: CSASDRTPQETQYF; CDR3 DNA: TGCAGTGCTAGTGATAGGACTCCCCAAGAGACCCAGTACTTC
V gene: TRBV27; clone size: few; J gene: TRBJ2-1; D gene: .; CDR3 protein: CASTPGGGRNEQFF; CDR3 DNA: TGTGCCAGCACCCCGGGTGGGGGGCGCAATGAGCAGTTCTTC
V gene: TRBV11-2; clone size: few; J gene: TRBJ2-3; D gene: .; CDR3 protein: CASSLDRRDTQYF; CDR3 DNA: TGTGCCAGCAGCTTAGACAGGCGGGATACGCAGTATTTT
V gene: TRBV5-1; clone size: .; J gene: TRBJ2-3; D gene: .; CDR3 protein: CASSPLGVYTDTQYF; CDR3 DNA: TGCGCCAGCAGCCCCCTCGGGGTGTACACAGATACGCAGTATTTT
V gene: TRBV30; clone size: few; J gene: TRBJ2-1; D gene: .; CDR3 protein: CAWSEFYEQFF; CDR3 DNA: TGTGCCTGGAGTGAATTTTATGAGCAGTTCTTC
V gene: TRBV5-1; clone size: few; J gene: TRBJ1-2; D gene: .; CDR3 protein: CASQQGRDYGYTF; CDR3 DNA: TGCGCCAGTCAACAGGGCCGGGACTATGGCTACACCTTC
V gene: TRBV24-1; clone size: few; J gene: TRBJ1-3; D gene: .; CDR3 protein: CATTFLWTVVVSLSGNTIYF; CDR3 DNA: TGTGCCACCACCTTTCTCTGGACAGTAGTGGTCTCTCTCTCTGGAAACACCATATATTTT
V gene: TRBV18; clone size: few; J gene: TRBJ1-2; D gene: .; CDR3 protein: CASSPPGVTYGYTF; CDR3 DNA: TGTGCCAGCTCACCACCGGGGGTTACCTATGGCTACACCTTC
V gene: TRBV20-1; clone size: .; J gene: TRBJ2-3; D gene: .; CDR3 protein: CSAGGADSRKNTDTQYF; CDR3 DNA: TGCAGTGCTGGGGGGGCGGATTCCCGAAAGAACACAGATACGCAGTATTTT
V gene: TRBV27; clone size: .; J gene: TRBJ2-7; D gene: .; CDR3 protein: CASSLRGSYGYEQYF; CDR3 DNA: TGTGCCAGCAGTTTAAGGGGCTCCTACGGTTACGAGCAGTACTTC
V gene: TRBV25-1; clone size: .; J gene: TRBJ2-3; D gene: TRBD1; CDR3 protein: CAISLEGETGVRGDTQYF; CDR3 DNA: TGTGCCATCAGTCTCGAGGGGGAGACAGGGGTCAGGGGAGATACGCAGTATTTT
V gene: TRBV7-2; clone size: .; J gene: TRBJ2-5; D gene: .; CDR3 protein: CASSPLWQGVETQYF; CDR3 DNA: .
V gene: TRBV4-1; clone size: .; J gene: TRBJ2-3; D gene: .; CDR3 protein: CASSQLDLVSTDTQYF; CDR3 DNA: TGCGCCAGCAGCCAACTTGACCTGGTTAGCACAGATACGCAGTATTTT
V gene: TRBV4-1; clone size: few; J gene: TRBJ2-3; D gene: .; CDR3 protein: CASSQELGTDTQYF; CDR3 DNA: TGCGCCAGCAGCCAAGAGTTGGGGACAGATACGCAGTATTTT
V gene: TRBV7-2; clone size: .; J gene: TRBJ2-7; D gene: .; CDR3 protein: CASSFRSRPNYEQYF; CDR3 DNA: TGTGCCAGCAGCTTCAGGTCCCGCCCCAACTACGAGCAGTACTTC
V gene: TRBV27; clone size: few; J gene: TRBJ2-3; D gene: TRBD2; CDR3 protein: CASSYLAGGATDTQYF; CDR3 DNA: TGTGCCAGCAGTTACCTAGCGGGGGGGGCGACAGATACGCAGTATTTT
V gene: TRBV27; clone size: few; J gene: TRBJ2-7; D gene: .; CDR3 protein: CASSFRGGGYEQYF; CDR3 DNA: TGTGCCAGCAGTTTCAGGGGGGGTGGGTACGAGCAGTACTTC
V gene: TRBV12-3/TRBV12-4; clone size: .; J gene: TRBJ1-2; D gene: TRBD1; CDR3 protein: CASRPDREEGYTF; CDR3 DNA: TGTGCCAGCAGACCAGACAGGGAGGAGGGCTACACCTTC
V gene: TRBV6-2/TRBV6-3; clone size: .; J gene: TRBJ1-2; D gene: TRBD1; CDR3 protein: CGSGQDYGYTF; CDR3 DNA: TGTGGCTCGGGACAGGACTATGGCTACACCTTC
V gene: TRBV18; clone size: many; J gene: TRBJ2-5; D gene: .; CDR3 protein: CASSPLSQETQYF; CDR3 DNA: TGTGCCAGCTCACCACTCTCCCAAGAGACCCAGTACTTC
V gene: TRBV15; clone size: many; J gene: TRBJ1-2; D gene: .; CDR3 protein: CATSRAGFNYGYTF; CDR3 DNA: TGTGCCACCAGCAGAGCCGGCTTTAACTATGGCTACACCTTC
V gene: TRBV20-1; clone size: .; J gene: TRBJ2-7; D gene: .; CDR3 protein: CSATGRKSSYEQYF; CDR3 DNA: TGCAGTGCCACTGGACGGAAAAGCTCCTACGAGCAGTACTTC
V gene: TRBV6-1; clone size: few; J gene: TRBJ2-7; D gene: .; CDR3 protein: CASSPVGGRYEQYF; CDR3 DNA: TGTGCCAGCAGTCCCGTGGGGGGAAGATACGAGCAGTACTTC
V gene: TRBV7-2; clone size: many; J gene: TRBJ2-5; D gene: .; CDR3 protein: CASSLAVGGETQYF; CDR3 DNA: TGTGCCAGCAGCTTAGCCGTAGGGGGAGAGACCCAGTACTTC
V gene: TRBV3-1; clone size: .; J gene: TRBJ2-1; D gene: TRBD1; CDR3 protein: CASCPDRVYDNEQFF; CDR3 DNA: TGTGCCAGCTGCCCGGACAGGGTTTATGACAATGAGCAGTTCTTC
V gene: TRBV29-1; clone size: few; J gene: TRBJ2-7; D gene: .; CDR3 protein: CSVEFAYEQYF; CDR3 DNA: TGCAGCGTTGAATTCGCGTACGAGCAGTACTTC
V gene: TRBV7-6; clone size: few; J gene: TRBJ2-7; D gene: TRBD1; CDR3 protein: CASSLGQGVPYEQYF; CDR3 DNA: TGTGCCAGCAGCTTAGGACAGGGGGTCCCCTACGAGCAGTACTTC
V gene: TRBV6-2/TRBV6-3; clone size: .; J gene: TRBJ1-4; D gene: .; CDR3 protein: CVPGRKLFF; CDR3 DNA: TGTGTCCCAGGCCGGAAACTGTTTTTT
V gene: TRBV20-1; clone size: few; J gene: TRBJ1-1; D gene: .; CDR3 protein: CSARVNFQQGSGTEAFF; CDR3 DNA: TGCAGTGCTAGAGTCAATTTCCAACAGGGTTCGGGCACTGAAGCTTTCTTT
V gene: TRBV24-1; clone size: .; J gene: TRBJ1-1; D gene: .; CDR3 protein: CATRGDNTEAFF; CDR3 DNA: TGTGCCACACGGGGGGATAACACTGAAGCTTTCTTT
V gene: TRBV4-1; clone size: .; J gene: TRBJ2-2; D gene: TRBD1; CDR3 protein: CASSQAGDRMTHGELFF; CDR3 DNA: TGCGCCAGCAGCCAAGCTGGGGACAGGATGACCCACGGGGAGCTGTTTTTT
V gene: TRBV7-9; clone size: few; J gene: TRBJ1-6; D gene: TRBD1; CDR3 protein: CASSLALGGQGVSPLHF; CDR3 DNA: TGTGCCAGCAGCTTAGCGCTGGGGGGACAGGGGGTCTCACCCCTCCACTTT
V gene: TRBV12-3/TRBV12-4; clone size: .; J gene: TRBJ1-1; D gene: TRBD1; CDR3 protein: CASSVQGLRSSTEAFF; CDR3 DNA: TGTGCCAGCAGCGTACAGGGGCTTAGATCGAGCACTGAAGCTTTCTTT
V gene: TRBV6-5; clone size: .; J gene: TRBJ1-2; D gene: .; CDR3 protein: CASSYTMANGYTF; CDR3 DNA: TGTGCCAGCAGTTACACGATGGCGAATGGCTACACCTTC
V gene: TRBV30; clone size: few; J gene: TRBJ2-1; D gene: TRBD2; CDR3 protein: CAWWGGNEQFF; CDR3 DNA: TGTGCCTGGTGGGGGGGGAATGAGCAGTTCTTC